These 14 T cell receptor beta chains originate from one sample sequenced in a study of blood T cell repertoires in COVID-19. Libraries were prepared by immunoSEQ multiplex PCR; TCRdb keeps only in-frame clonotypes and omits some of them. The sample lists roughly 230,000 clones, approximately 84% occurring once. Sequencing used peripheral blood. These receptors were obtained from a man aged 50-59 years with active or convalescent COVID-19.

The chain combines TRBV3-1 (or the pseudogene TRBV3-2) with TRBJ2-3, with TRBD2 matching over 8 bases. Per the germline V gene, CDR1 is LGHDT and CDR2 is YNNKEL (reference sequence). V shed 4 bases, J shed 6 bases, and the junction held 6 bases outside the gene matches. The length of the CDR3 is 14 residues. CDR3 DNA sequence: TGTGCCAGCAGCCTCCGGACTAGCTCCGATACGCAGTATTTT. Its translation is CASSLRTSSDTQYF.

The count of this clone is one. The chain carries TRBV30 and TRBJ2-1; D might be TRBD2 (6 bases). This CDR3 is 11 amino acids long. CDR1 GTSNPN and CDR2 SVGIG come from the germline V gene (reference sequence). Trimming left V 3 bases short and J 9 bases short, with 9 bases between. The DNA of the CDR3 is TGTGCCTGGAGGGGACTTCTTGAGCAGTTCTTC. It encodes CAWRGLLEQFF. Together with reference TRBV30 and TRBJ2-1, the CDR3 gives the full variable domain: SQTIHQWPATLVQPVGSPLSLECTVEGTSNPNLYWYRQAAGRGLQLLFYSVGIGQISSEVPQNLSASRPQDRQFILSSKKLLLSDSGFYLCAWRGLLEQFFGPGTRLTVL.

This chain connects TRBV5-1 to TRBJ2-1; no firm D call. V lost 3 bases and J lost 5, with 12 bases in between. The germline CDR1 and CDR2 sequences are SGHRS and YFSETQ. The CDR3 totals 14 residues. The CDR3 DNA follows: TGCGCCAGCAGCTGGGCCTTGTCGGACAATGAGCAGTTCTTC. Protein sequence: CASSWALSDNEQFF. The variable domain in full, with the rest retrieved from reference TRBV5-1 and TRBJ2-1, is KAGVTQTPRYLIKTRGQQVTLSCSPISGHRSVSWYQQTPGQGLQFLFEYFSETQRNKGNFPGRFSGRQFSNSRSEMNVSTLELGDSALYLCASSWALSDNEQFFGPGTRLTVL.

The chain combines TRBV2 with TRBJ2-3, with D unresolved. The germline gives CDR1 SNHLY, CDR2 FYNNEI. The germline V and J ends were trimmed by 2 bases and 4 bases, with 13 bases remaining between them. The CDR3 consists of 15 residues. CDR3 DNA sequence: TGTGCCAGCAGTGAACAGTCCGGAGTGGCAGATACGCAGTATTTT. It is translated as CASSEQSGVADTQYF.

This chain uses TRBV29-1 with TRBJ1-2, with 8 bases lining up with TRBD1. The CDR3 is 14 amino acids. CDR1 and CDR2 from the germline V gene are SQVTM and ANQGSEA. V shed 6 bases, J shed 6 bases, and the junction held 12 bases outside the gene matches. The CDR3 region has the DNA TGCAGCGTACCCGACAGGGGAGACGGGAATGGCTACACCTTC. Translation gives CSVPDRGDGNGYTF.

The chain combines TRBV5-6 with TRBJ2-3, with D maybe TRBD2 (5 bases). V shed 2 bases and J shed 0 bases, with 13 bases lying between them. The germline V gene encodes CDR1 SGHDT and CDR2 YYEEEE. The CDR3 is 16 residues long. The CDR3, as DNA: TGTGCCAGCAGCTTCCCGAGCACTAGTAGCACAGATACGCAGTATTTT. Protein product: CASSFPSTSSTDTQYF.

The genes are TRBV5-5 and TRBJ1-2; possible D gene TRBD1, 6 bases. The CDR3 loop spans 13 amino acids. Looked up from germline, CDR1 is SGHKS and CDR2 is YYEKEE (reference sequence). Trimming shortened V by 3 bases and J by 8 bases, and 14 bases separated the two germline ends. CDR3 nucleotides: TGTGCCAGCAGCTCGACAGGCTTGGGGGGCTACACCTTC. It specifies CASSSTGLGGYTF. The whole variable domain, filled in from reference TRBV5-5 and TRBJ1-2, reads DAGVTQSPTHLIKTRGQQVTLRCSPISGHKSVSWYQQVLGQGPQFIFQYYEKEERGRGNFPDRFSARQFPNYSSELNVNALLLGDSALYLCASSSTGLGGYTFGSGTRLTVV.

The rearrangement joins TRBV11-3 to TRBJ2-1, with D perhaps matching TRBD2 (6 bases). The CDR3 has 13 amino acids. V shed 1 base and J shed 7 bases, with 8 bases lying between them. In germline, CDR1 is SGHNT, CDR2 YENEEA. DNA for the CDR3: TGTGCCAGCAGCTTAGGGGCGGGGAATGAGCAGTTCTTC. This sequence encodes CASSLGAGNEQFF.

In this sample, this clone turned up a few times. CDR3 sequence (DNA): TGTGCCAGCAACAGACAGGGGAAGGGCGAGCAGTACTTC. Translating it yields CASNRQGKGEQYF. The chain is built from TRBV6-5 and TRBJ2-7, with 8 positions matching TRBD1. The J segment lost 6 bases and the V segment lost 7 bases, leaving 8 bases of the junction unmatched. Germline lookup yields CDR1 MNHEY and CDR2 SVGAGI. There are 13 residues in the CDR3.

This clone appeared many times. The V gene is TRBV12-3 or TRBV12-4, the J gene TRBJ2-7; D unclear. The CDR3 sequence is 11 residues long. Trimming took off 7 bases at V and 0 bases at J, with 4 bases between the two ends. Here the CDR3 DNA reads TGTGCCAGCAAGAGCTCCTACGAGCAGTACTTC. Amino acids: CASKSSYEQYF.

The J gene is TRBJ1-5, the V gene TRBV11-2, with D perhaps TRBD1 (5 bases). This CDR3 contains 13 residues. Deletions cut 5 bases from V and 6 bases from J, with 11 bases between. Germline loops: CDR1 SGHAT, CDR2 FQNNGV. The CDR3 DNA is TGTGCCAGCAGCCCGGACACCCCTCAGCCCCAGCATTTT. Amino acids: CASSPDTPQPQHF.

This chain uses TRBV30 with TRBJ2-7, with TRBD2 matching over 7 bases. This CDR3 contains 15 residues. Per the germline V gene, CDR1 is GTSNPN and CDR2 is SVGIG (reference sequence). V was pared by 0 bases and J by 0 bases, with 5 bases of the junction left unmatched. CDR3 coding DNA: TGTGCCTGGAGTGTCTGGCGGGGGAACTCCTACGAGCAGTACTTC. Its protein is CAWSVWRGNSYEQYF.

This chain's CDR3 is CASSPGTGFYHEQFF. The CDR3, as DNA: TGTGCCAGCAGTCCCGGGACAGGGTTTTATCATGAGCAGTTCTTC. This chain links TRBV6-4 with TRBJ2-1, with 9 bases that match TRBD1. The CDR3 is 15 amino acids. Trimming cost V 5 bases and J 8 bases; bases outside gene matches: 10. Germline V gene sequence: CDR1 MRHNA, CDR2 SNTAGT.

The chain joins TRBV6-2 or TRBV6-3 to TRBJ1-5, with no clear D. Deletions cut 4 bases from V and 7 bases from J, with 20 bases between. Germline CDR1 reads MNHEY; CDR2 reads SVGEGT. This CDR3 comprises 16 residues. CDR3 sequence: CASSWLGVEAGQPQHF. In DNA form, the CDR3 reads TGTGCCAGCAGTTGGCTGGGAGTGGAGGCGGGACAGCCCCAGCATTTT.